The present TCR beta chain was sequenced within a study of PD-1 blockade in classical Hodgkin lymphoma. There are 17 residues in the CDR3. The germline V gene encodes CDR1 LNHDA and CDR2 SQIVND (reference sequence). Losses at the gene ends were 3 bases for V and 5 bases for J; bases not matched to a gene: 12. Clones were read by immunoSEQ multiplex PCR, and TCRdb kept only the in-frame ones, dropping some. Of 45,000 to 60,000 clones listed, approximately 80% are singletons. Time point specified: cycle 4 day 1 (C4D1), after 5 to 7 weeks of nivolumab. All the patients suffered relapse after autologous stem cell transplantation, and brentuximab vedotin exposure differed.

This chain joins TRBV19 and TRBJ1-4; 7 nucleotides match TRBD1. The sample here was peripheral blood mononuclear cells (PBMCs), taken before the fourth cycle of nivolumab. The receptor was isolated from a human donor with classical Hodgkin lymphoma. CDR3 nucleotide sequence: TGTGCCAGTAGTATCGACAGGGCACATAGTATAAATGAAAAACTGTTTTTT. It codes for CASSIDRAHSINEKLFF.